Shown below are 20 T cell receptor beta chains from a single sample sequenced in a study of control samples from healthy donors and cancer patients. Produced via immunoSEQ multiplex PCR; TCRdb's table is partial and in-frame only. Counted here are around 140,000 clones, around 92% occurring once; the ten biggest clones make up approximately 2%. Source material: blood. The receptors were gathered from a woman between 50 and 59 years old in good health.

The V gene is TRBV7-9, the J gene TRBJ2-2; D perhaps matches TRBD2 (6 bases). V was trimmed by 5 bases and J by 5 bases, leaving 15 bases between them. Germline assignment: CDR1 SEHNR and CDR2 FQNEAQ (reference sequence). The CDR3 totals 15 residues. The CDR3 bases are TGTGCCAGCAGCGACCCCGCCCGGGGGACCGGGGAGCTGTTTTTT. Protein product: CASSDPARGTGELFF.

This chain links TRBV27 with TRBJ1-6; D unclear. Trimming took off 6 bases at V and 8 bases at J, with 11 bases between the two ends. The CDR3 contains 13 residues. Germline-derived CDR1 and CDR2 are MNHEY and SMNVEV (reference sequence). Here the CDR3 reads CASRGWGDSPLHF. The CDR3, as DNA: TGTGCCAGCAGGGGATGGGGAGATTCACCCCTCCACTTT.

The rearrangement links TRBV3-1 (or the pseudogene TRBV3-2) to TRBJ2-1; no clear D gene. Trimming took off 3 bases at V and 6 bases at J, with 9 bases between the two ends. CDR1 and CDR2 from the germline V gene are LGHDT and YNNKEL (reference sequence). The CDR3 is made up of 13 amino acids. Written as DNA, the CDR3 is TGTGCCAGCAGCCACCTGGACCTCAATGAGCAGTTCTTC. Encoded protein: CASSHLDLNEQFF.

CDR3 sequence: CASGLAVAKNIQYF. CDR3 bases: TGTGCCAGCGGACTAGCGGTAGCCAAAAACATTCAGTACTTC. V is TRBV27 and J is TRBJ2-4; 10 positions agree with TRBD2. The junction had 1 base not matched to a gene; V was cut back by 8 bases and J by 0 bases. Germline CDR1 MNHEY, CDR2 SMNVEV (reference sequence). The CDR3 covers 14 residues.

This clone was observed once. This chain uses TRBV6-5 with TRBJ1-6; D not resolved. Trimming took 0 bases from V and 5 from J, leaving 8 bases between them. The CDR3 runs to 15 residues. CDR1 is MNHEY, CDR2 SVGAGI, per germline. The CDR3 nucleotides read TGTGCCAGCAGTTACTCGGGCGTAAATAATTCACCCCTCCACTTT. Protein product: CASSYSGVNNSPLHF.

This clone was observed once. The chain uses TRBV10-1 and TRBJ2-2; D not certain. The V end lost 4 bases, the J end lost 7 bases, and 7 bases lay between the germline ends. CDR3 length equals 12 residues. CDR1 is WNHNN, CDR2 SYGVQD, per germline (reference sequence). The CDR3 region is CASSVNGGELFF. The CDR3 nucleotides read TGCGCCAGCAGTGTCAACGGCGGGGAGCTGTTTTTT.

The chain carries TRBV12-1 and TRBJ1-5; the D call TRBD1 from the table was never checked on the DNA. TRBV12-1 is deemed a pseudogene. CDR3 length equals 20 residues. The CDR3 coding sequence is TGTGCCAGCAGCTCCCCAGACAGGCCCGAAGGAGCTTATAGCAATCAGCCCCAGCATTTT. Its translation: CASSSPDRPEGAYSNQPQHF.

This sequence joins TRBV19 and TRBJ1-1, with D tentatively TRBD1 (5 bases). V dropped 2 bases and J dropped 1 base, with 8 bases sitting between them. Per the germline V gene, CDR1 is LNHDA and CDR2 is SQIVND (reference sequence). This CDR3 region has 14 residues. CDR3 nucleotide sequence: TGTGCCAGTAGTATAAGGAGGGGGAACACTGAAGCTTTCTTT. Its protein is CASSIRRGNTEAFF.

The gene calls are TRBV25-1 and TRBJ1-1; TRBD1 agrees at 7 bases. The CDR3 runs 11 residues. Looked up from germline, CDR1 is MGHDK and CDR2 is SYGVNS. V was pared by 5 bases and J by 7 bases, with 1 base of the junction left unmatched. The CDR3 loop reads CASSSGGEAFF. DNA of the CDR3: TGTGCCAGCAGTTCAGGGGGTGAAGCTTTCTTT.

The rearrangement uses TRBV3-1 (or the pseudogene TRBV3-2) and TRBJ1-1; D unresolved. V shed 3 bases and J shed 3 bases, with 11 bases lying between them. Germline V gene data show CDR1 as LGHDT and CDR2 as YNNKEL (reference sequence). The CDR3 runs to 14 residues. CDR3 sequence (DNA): TGTGCCAGCAGCCACATCGACACCGACACTGAAGCTTTCTTT. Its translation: CASSHIDTDTEAFF.

Here the CDR3 reads CASSPTGGFLYGYTF. The CDR3 bases are TGTGCCAGCAGTCCGACCGGAGGGTTTTTGTATGGCTACACCTTC. The J gene is TRBJ1-2, the V gene TRBV28; D remains unclear. Germline CDR1 and CDR2: MDHEN and SYDVKM. This CDR3 has 15 residues. Trimming cost V 5 bases and J 5 bases, with 18 bases left between them.

CDR3 bases: TGCGCCAGCAGCTCCGGCTTAACACCTACTAACTATGGCTACACCTTC. As protein: CASSSGLTPTNYGYTF. The chain recombines TRBV5-1 with TRBJ1-2, with D uncertain. Germline CDR1 is SGHRS and CDR2 is YFSETQ. Trimming cost V 3 bases and J 0 bases, with 15 bases left between them. The CDR3 covers 16 residues.

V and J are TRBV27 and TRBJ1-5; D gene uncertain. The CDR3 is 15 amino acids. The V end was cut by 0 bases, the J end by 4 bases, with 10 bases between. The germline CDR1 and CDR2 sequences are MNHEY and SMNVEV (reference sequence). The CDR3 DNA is TGTGCCAGCAGTTTATCATTGTCGGGGAATCAGCCCCAGCATTTT. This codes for CASSLSLSGNQPQHF.

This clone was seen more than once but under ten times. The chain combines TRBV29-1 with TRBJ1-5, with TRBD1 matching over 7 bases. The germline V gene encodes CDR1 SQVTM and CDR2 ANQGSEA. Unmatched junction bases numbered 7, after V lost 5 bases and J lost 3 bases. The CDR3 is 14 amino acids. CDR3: CSVRPGGYNQPQHF. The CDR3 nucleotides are TGCAGCGTTCGCCCAGGGGGATACAATCAGCCCCAGCATTTT.

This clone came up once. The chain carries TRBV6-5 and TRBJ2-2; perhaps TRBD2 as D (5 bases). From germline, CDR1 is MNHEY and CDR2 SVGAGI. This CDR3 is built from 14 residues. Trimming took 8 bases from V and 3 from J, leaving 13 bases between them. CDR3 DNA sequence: TGTGCCAGCCGGCGGGCAGATCACACCGGGGAGCTGTTTTTT. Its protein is CASRRADHTGELFF.

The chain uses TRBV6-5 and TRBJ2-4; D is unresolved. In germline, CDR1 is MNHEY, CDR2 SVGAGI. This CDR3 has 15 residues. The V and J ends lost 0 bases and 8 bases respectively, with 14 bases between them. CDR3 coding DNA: TGTGCCAGCAGTTACTCCTTACTACCCAGTGACATTCAGTACTTC. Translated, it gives CASSYSLLPSDIQYF.

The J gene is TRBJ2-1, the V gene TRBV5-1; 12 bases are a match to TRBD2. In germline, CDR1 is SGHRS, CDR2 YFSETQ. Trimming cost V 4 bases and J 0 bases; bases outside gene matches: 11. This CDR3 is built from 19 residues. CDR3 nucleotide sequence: TGCGCCAGCAGCCAAGGGCTAGCGGGAGGGCCGAGCTCCTACAATGAGCAGTTCTTC. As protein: CASSQGLAGGPSSYNEQFF.

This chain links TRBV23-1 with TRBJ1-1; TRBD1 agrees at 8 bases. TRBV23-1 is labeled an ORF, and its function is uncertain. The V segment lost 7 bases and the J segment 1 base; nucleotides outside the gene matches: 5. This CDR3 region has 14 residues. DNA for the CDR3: TGCGCCAGCAACCCCAGGGGGCAGAACACTGAAGCTTTCTTT. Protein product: CASNPRGQNTEAFF.

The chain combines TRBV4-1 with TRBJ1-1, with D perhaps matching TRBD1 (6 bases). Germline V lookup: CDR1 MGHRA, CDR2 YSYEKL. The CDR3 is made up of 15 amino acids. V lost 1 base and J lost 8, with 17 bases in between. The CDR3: CASSQVGQGSKEAFF. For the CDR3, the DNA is TGCGCCAGCAGCCAAGTGGGGCAGGGGAGCAAAGAAGCTTTCTTT.

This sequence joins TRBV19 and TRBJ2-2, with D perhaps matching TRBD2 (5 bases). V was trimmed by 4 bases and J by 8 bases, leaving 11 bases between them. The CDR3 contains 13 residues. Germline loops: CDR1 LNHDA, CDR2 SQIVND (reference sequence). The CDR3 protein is CASSRVGKGELFF. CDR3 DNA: TGTGCCAGTAGTAGGGTCGGGAAGGGGGAGCTGTTTTTT. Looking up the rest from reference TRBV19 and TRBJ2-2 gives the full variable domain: DGGITQSPKYLFRKEGQNVTLSCEQNLNHDAMYWYRQDPGQGLRLIYYSQIVNDFQKGDIAEGYSVSREKKESFPLTVTSAQKNPTAFYLCASSRVGKGELFFGEGSRLTVL.